The 7 T cell receptor beta chains in this list originate from one sample, sequenced in a study of OX40 agonist ivuxolimab in advanced cancers. TCRdb's table, derived via immunoSEQ multiplex PCR, lists solely in-frame clones and lacks some. The sample consists of fewer than 85,000 clones, about 80% of them appearing once. The material sequenced was CD4+ or CD8+ T cells sorted from blood, taken in a trial of the OX40 agonist ivuxolimab. Receptors originate from an adult with an advanced solid tumor such as melanoma, head and neck, liver or kidney cancer.

Only a few counts were recorded for this clone. The CDR3 loop is CASSGGTGRNEKLFF. In DNA form, the CDR3 reads TGTGCCAGCAGCGGGGGGACAGGGCGTAATGAAAAACTGTTTTTT. The chain uses TRBV5-4 and TRBJ1-4, with TRBD1 matching over 9 bases. V lost 4 bases and J lost 4; bases outside the gene matches: 5. Germline loops: CDR1 SGHNT, CDR2 YYREEE (reference sequence). This CDR3 has 15 residues.

The V call is TRBV19, the J call TRBJ2-3; D is possibly TRBD1 (6 bases). The CDR3 sequence is 16 residues long. With 7 bases removed from V and 2 bases from J, the gap between germline ends came to 19 bases. Germline V gene sequence: CDR1 LNHDA, CDR2 SQIVND (reference sequence). The CDR3 here is CASTFQGHRNTDTQYF. The CDR3 nucleotides read TGTGCCAGTACTTTCCAGGGACATAGAAACACAGATACGCAGTATTTT. The complete variable domain, with remaining parts taken from reference TRBV19 and TRBJ2-3, reads DGGITQSPKYLFRKEGQNVTLSCEQNLNHDAMYWYRQDPGQGLRLIYYSQIVNDFQKGDIAEGYSVSREKKESFPLTVTSAQKNPTAFYLCASTFQGHRNTDTQYFGPGTRLTVL.

The rearrangement uses TRBV7-3 and TRBJ1-1; TRBD1 agrees at 9 bases. The germline gives CDR1 SGHTA, CDR2 FQGTGA. The trim removed 2 bases at V and 4 bases at J, leaving 5 bases unmatched. This CDR3 is 15 amino acids long. CDR3 nucleotides: TGTGCCAGCAGCTTAGTTGGACAGGGGATCACTGAAGCTTTCTTT. It translates to CASSLVGQGITEAFF.

This clone was counted a single time. The CDR3 region is CASSIPGGETQYF. The CDR3 DNA reads TGTGCCAGTAGTATACCAGGTGGAGAGACCCAGTACTTC. This sequence joins TRBV19 and TRBJ2-5; D not resolved. The CDR3 consists of 13 residues. The germline V and J ends were trimmed by 2 bases and 4 bases, with 8 bases remaining between them. CDR1 LNHDA and CDR2 SQIVND come from the germline V gene (reference sequence).

CDR3 DNA sequence: TGTGCCAGCAGCCAAGAGGAGCTGGATGAAAAACTGTTTTTT. The encoded protein is CASSQEELDEKLFF. The V and J genes are TRBV4-2 and TRBJ1-4; D remains unclear. The CDR3 extends over 14 amino acids. V shed 0 bases and J shed 6 bases, with 8 bases lying between them. CDR1 and CDR2 from the germline V gene are LGHNA and YNFKEQ.

This clone came up once. V gene TRBV5-6 combines with J gene TRBJ2-7, with 9 bases matching TRBD1. Trimming cost V 1 base and J 5 bases; bases outside gene matches: 7. This CDR3 is 15 amino acids long. Germline values: CDR1 SGHDT, CDR2 YYEEEE. CDR3 in amino acids: CASSLNGQGKNEQYF. Here the CDR3 DNA reads TGTGCCAGCAGCTTGAACGGACAGGGGAAGAACGAGCAGTACTTC.

This clone was seen just once. This chain links TRBV7-2 with TRBJ1-1, with TRBD1 matching over 7 bases. This CDR3 region has 13 residues. V shed 3 bases and J 6 bases; nucleotides not matched to a gene: 4. CDR1 is SGHTA and CDR2 is FQGNSA in the germline V gene. The CDR3 reads CASSFVQGSEAFF. DNA for the CDR3: TGTGCCAGCAGCTTCGTACAGGGGTCTGAAGCTTTCTTT.